This T cell receptor (beta chain) was obtained from a study of T-cell reconstitution after alpha-beta-depleted transplantation in children. CDR1 and CDR2 (germline): SGHDT, YYEEEE. Trimming stripped 4 bases from V and 2 bases from J, with 19 bases between. This CDR3 comprises 17 residues. The authors prepared the TCRbeta library with unique molecular identifiers. MiXCR, run by TCRdb on the PCR reads, gives a single entry per CDR3 protein. Altogether approximately 500,000 distinct CDR3 sequences are present, 10% being singletons, with the ten largest covering 2%. With regard to this clonotype: Its specificity is unknown.

Findings and caveats of the study: It was reported that alpha-beta T cells came from several hundred expanded graft clones (about two months after transplant). When one year had passed after transplant, most T-cell counts and diversity came from newly produced T cells. The high TCRbeta diversity at day 60 in some patients came from surviving recipient T cells and thymic progenitors.

Sequenced here: PBMCs, sampled before TCRalphabeta/CD19-depleted stem cell transplant. V gene TRBV5-6 combines with J gene TRBJ2-1, with D hard to call. The receptor's source is a child younger than 10 with inherited bone marrow failure, due to receive a stem cell transplant. The CDR3 spells CASSPVWGQDTYNEQFF. The CDR3 bases are TGTGCCAGCAGCCCCGTTTGGGGTCAGGATACCTACAATGAGCAGTTCTTC.